The source of this T cell receptor (beta chain) is a study of blood T cells in healthy people across ages. The CDR3 loop spans 15 amino acids. The V gene lost 0 bases and the J gene lost 4 bases, with 13 bases spanning the gap. The germline V gene has CDR1 DFQATT and CDR2 SNEGSKA (reference sequence). Study-level points and caveats: Diversity estimates from one million T cells were considered underestimates.

A second PCR of 7 to 11 cycles used a sample-barcoded 5' primer and a J-beta primer mix. Tagging of each cDNA molecule was performed by a template-switch adaptor with 12 random nucleotides. Every sample gave at least 2.5 million paired-end reads containing CDR3. Each CDR3 protein gets one entry after TCRdb re-called the 5' RACE reads with MiXCR. The repertoire holds 750,000 to 950,000 distinct CDR3 sequences, with 20% to 30% as singletons. Comments on this clonotype: The antigen is undetermined.

The sample was also reused in another study, on T cells of mothers and their children. In that study: For each mother, over 9.5 million TCR beta CDR3 reads were obtained, and for each child, approximately 3 million.

Sequencing was performed on blood. The rearrangement links TRBV20-1 to TRBJ2-1; the D is unclear. The clonotype originates from a boy between 10 and 17 years old in good health. CDR3 amino acids: CSARDRAKRYNEQFF. Here the CDR3 DNA reads TGCAGTGCTAGAGATAGGGCGAAACGATACAATGAGCAGTTCTTC.